The 11 T cell receptor beta chains presented below share a single source sample, sequenced in a study of CD8+CD57+ T cells in acquired aplastic anemia. Genomic DNA templated the TCR beta VDJ and CDR3 profiling. TCRdb re-derived calls from the reads in MiXCR, one entry per CDR3 protein. In the table there are 150,000 to 180,000 distinct CDR3 sequences, over 50% of which are singletons. An expansion of CD8+CD57+ cells by flow cytometry had been shown in patients chosen for sequencing. Sequenced input: sorted CD4+, CD8+, or CD8+CD57+ T cells (not recorded which) from PBMCs. The receptors were gathered from a human donor with aplastic anemia.

In its sample, this clonotype was seen many times. CDR3 in DNA: TGCGCCAGCAGCGGACAAACCTACGAGCAGTACTTC. It translates to CASSGQTYEQYF. The V and J genes are TRBV4-1 and TRBJ2-7; D may be TRBD1 (5 bases). The CDR3 runs to 12 residues. Per germline, CDR1 MGHRA and CDR2 YSYEKL. Trimming pared 5 bases from V and 2 bases from J, leaving 7 bases between.

Regarding this clonotype: The junction departs from the called germline gene at one end, perhaps through a read error. This chain connects TRBV6-2 or TRBV6-3 to TRBJ1-1; D unclear. The CDR3 consists of 13 residues. The germline CDR1 and CDR2 sequences are MNHEY and SVGEGT. The CDR3 region is CASRTGQTTEASF. The CDR3 DNA reads as TGTGCCAGCAGAACGGGCCAGACCACTGAAGCTTCCTTT.

This clonotype was found many times. The CDR3 coding sequence is TGTGCCAGCAGCGTAGGATTCGGGTGGGACACAGATACGCAGTATTTT. It encodes CASSVGFGWDTDTQYF. This sequence joins TRBV9 and TRBJ2-3; D not certain. Between the trimmed V and J ends, which lost 0 bases and 2 bases, there was a span of 13 bases. The CDR3 covers 16 residues. CDR1 and CDR2 from the germline V gene are SGDLS and YYNGEE.

This sequence joins TRBV11-1 and TRBJ2-3, with TRBD1 matching 8 bases. The CDR3 covers 15 residues. Germline V gene lookup returns CDR1 SGHAT and CDR2 FQDESV (reference sequence). With V trimmed by 2 bases and J by 5 bases, 6 bases remained unmatched. The CDR3 protein is CASSLPGQGLDTQYF. CDR3 nucleotides: TGTGCCAGCAGCTTACCAGGACAGGGATTAGATACGCAGTATTTT.

V gene TRBV29-1 combines with J gene TRBJ2-7; TRBD1 might be the D (6 bases). There are 15 residues in the CDR3. V gave up 4 bases and J gave up 2 bases, with 18 bases separating them. The germline gives CDR1 SQVTM, CDR2 ANQGSEA. The CDR3 DNA is TGCAGCGTTGCACTCAGGGGTCTTCCTCCCTACGAGCAGTACTTC. Protein product: CSVALRGLPPYEQYF.

A word on this clonotype: Possible read error: a much larger clone is one base away. The CDR3 DNA sequence: TGCAGTGCTTCCCATAGCGGGGGGGCCATTGTTTCAGGTACGCAGTATTTT. Its translation: CSASHSGGAIVSGTQYF. V usage is TRBV20-1 and J usage is TRBJ2-3, with TRBD2 identical over 11 bases. J gave up 8 bases and V 5 bases, and 18 bases lay outside the gene matches. The CDR3 runs 17 residues. The V gene's germline CDR1 is DFQATT and CDR2 SNEGSKA (reference sequence).

In this sample, this clonotype turned up a few times. The J gene is TRBJ1-6, the V gene TRBV7-3, with D unclear. V was trimmed by 2 bases and J by 10 bases, leaving 9 bases between them. CDR3 size: 13 residues. Germline V lookup: CDR1 SGHTA, CDR2 FQGTGA. The CDR3 region is CASSLWEASPLHF. The CDR3 nucleotides read TGTGCCAGCAGCTTATGGGAGGCATCACCCCTCCACTTT. Complete variable domain (other parts from reference TRBV7-3 and TRBJ1-6): GAGVSQTPSNKVTEKGKYVELRCDPISGHTALYWYRQSLGQGPEFLIYFQGTGAADDSGLPNDRFFAVRPEGSVSTLKIQRTERGDSAVYLCASSLWEASPLHFGNGTRLTVT.

Many counts were recorded for this clonotype. The V gene is TRBV2, the J gene TRBJ2-4; D gene uncertain. Germline V gene sequence: CDR1 SNHLY, CDR2 FYNNEI. The CDR3 length is 12 residues. V lost 6 bases and J lost 9, with 12 bases in between. The CDR3 bases are TGTGCCAGCAGAGGCGGCGCACTCATTCAGTACTTC. This gives the protein CASRGGALIQYF.

To note about this clonotype: This may come from a read error, since a much larger clone is one base off. V gene TRBV7-2 combines with J gene TRBJ1-4, with 7 bases fitting TRBD1. V shed 2 bases and J 10 bases; nucleotides not matched to a gene: 10. CDR3 size: 15 residues. The germline V gene has CDR1 SGHTA and CDR2 FQGNSA. CDR3 nucleotide sequence: TGTGCCAGCAGCTTACGGGGGGGCGCAGGGGGAAAACTGTTTTTT. Protein: CASSLRGGAGGKLFF.

The V and J genes are TRBV6-2 or TRBV6-3 and TRBJ2-6; D gene ambiguous. Germline V gene data show CDR1 as MNHEY and CDR2 as SVGEGT. This CDR3 is built from 17 residues. Trimming removed 0 bases from V and 4 bases from J, with 13 bases in between. CDR3 residues: CASSYSVSGSGANVLTF. Written as DNA, the CDR3 is TGTGCCAGCAGTTACTCGGTATCTGGGTCCGGGGCCAACGTCCTGACTTTC.

The chain is built from TRBV2 and TRBJ1-6; D is perhaps TRBD1 (5 bases). CDR1 and CDR2 (germline): SNHLY, FYNNEI. The CDR3 is 15 amino acids. Trimming shortened V by 9 bases and J by 6 bases, and 18 bases separated the two germline ends. The CDR3 protein is CARQSQGISNSPLHF. Here the CDR3 DNA reads TGTGCCAGGCAGAGCCAGGGAATAAGTAATTCACCCCTCCACTTT. Full variable domain (missing parts from reference TRBV2 and TRBJ1-6): EPEVTQTPSHQVTQMGQEVILRCVPISNHLYFYWYRQILGQKVEFLVSFYNNEISEKSEIFDDQFSVERPDGSNFTLKIRSTKLEDSAMYFCARQSQGISNSPLHFGNGTRLTVT.